The clone carrying this T cell receptor beta chain was seen repeatedly, ten times or more. The antigen is undetermined. Stated time point: newly diagnosed GD, antithyroid drugs for less than 3 months. From PBMCs, RNA was extracted and then used to make the TCR library. The data derive from a study of regulatory T cells in long-lasting Graves disease. This CDR3 region has 14 residues. Trimming took 4 bases from V and 4 from J, leaving 14 bases between them. Germline V gene sequence: CDR1 SGHRS, CDR2 YFSETQ. To make TCR beta libraries, researchers used iRepertoire HTBI primers and Arm-PCR of CDR3 regions. TCRdb recomputed calls from the multiplex PCR reads with MiXCR, one row per CDR3 protein. Here the sample spans 300,000 to 450,000 distinct CDR3 sequences, less than 20% being singletons. Findings and limits, study-wide: Persistent-disease Graves' patients showed less TCR diversity than new cases.

V is TRBV5-1 and J is TRBJ1-2, with a possible D match to TRBD1 (5 bases). The sequence was obtained from a female donor with Graves disease. Sequenced material: peripheral blood mononuclear cells (PBMCs), taken at new diagnosis, from a patient treated with antithyroid drugs. This CDR3 is CASSPEDGGYGYTF. In nucleotides, the CDR3 is TGCGCCAGCAGCCCTGAAGATGGGGGCTATGGCTACACCTTC.